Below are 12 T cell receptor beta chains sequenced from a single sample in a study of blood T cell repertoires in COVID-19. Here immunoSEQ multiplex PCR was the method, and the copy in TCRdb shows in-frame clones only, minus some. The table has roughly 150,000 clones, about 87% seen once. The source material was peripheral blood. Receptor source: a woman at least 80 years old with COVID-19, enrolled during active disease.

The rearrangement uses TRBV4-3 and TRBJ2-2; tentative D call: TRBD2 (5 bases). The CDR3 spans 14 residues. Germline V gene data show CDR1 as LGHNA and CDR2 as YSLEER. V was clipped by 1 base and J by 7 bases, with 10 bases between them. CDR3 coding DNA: TGCGCCAGCAGCCAAGGAGGGTGGGGCGGGGAGCTGTTTTTT. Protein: CASSQGGWGGELFF.

In DNA form, the CDR3 reads TGTGCCAGCAGCCCGCAGGGGGCAACCGGGGAGCTGTTTTTT. Protein sequence: CASSPQGATGELFF. V and J are TRBV7-9 and TRBJ2-2; 8 nucleotides agree with TRBD1. Germline values: CDR1 SEHNR, CDR2 FQNEAQ (reference sequence). The CDR3 contains 14 residues. J was trimmed by 5 bases and V by 5 bases; bases with no gene match: 4.

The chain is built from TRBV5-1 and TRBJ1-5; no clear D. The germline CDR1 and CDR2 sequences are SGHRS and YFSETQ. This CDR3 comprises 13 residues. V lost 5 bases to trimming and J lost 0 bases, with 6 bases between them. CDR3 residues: CASSRDSNQPQHF. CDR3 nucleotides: TGCGCCAGCAGTCGGGATAGCAATCAGCCCCAGCATTTT.

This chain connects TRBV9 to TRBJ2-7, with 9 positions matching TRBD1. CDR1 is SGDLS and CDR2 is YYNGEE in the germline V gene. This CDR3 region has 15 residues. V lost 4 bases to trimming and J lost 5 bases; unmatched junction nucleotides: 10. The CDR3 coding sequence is TGTGCCAGCAGCTCCCGCGGGACAGGGATGAACGAGCAGTACTTC. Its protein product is CASSSRGTGMNEQYF.

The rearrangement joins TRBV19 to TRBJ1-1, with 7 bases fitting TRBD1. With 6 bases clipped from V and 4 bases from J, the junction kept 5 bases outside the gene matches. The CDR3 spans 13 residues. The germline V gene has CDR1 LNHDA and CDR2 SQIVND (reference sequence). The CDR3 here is CASRPAGGTEAFF. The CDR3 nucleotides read TGTGCCAGTAGGCCCGCAGGGGGCACTGAAGCTTTCTTT. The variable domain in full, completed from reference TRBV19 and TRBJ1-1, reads DGGITQSPKYLFRKEGQNVTLSCEQNLNHDAMYWYRQDPGQGLRLIYYSQIVNDFQKGDIAEGYSVSREKKESFPLTVTSAQKNPTAFYLCASRPAGGTEAFFGQGTRLTVV.

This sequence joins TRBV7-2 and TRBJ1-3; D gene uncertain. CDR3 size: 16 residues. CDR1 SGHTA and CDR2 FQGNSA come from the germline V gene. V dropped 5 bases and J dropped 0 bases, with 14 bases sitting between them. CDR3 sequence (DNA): TGTGCCAGCAGCCCTCCCCCGAAGAGCTCTGGAAACACCATATATTTT. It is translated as CASSPPPKSSGNTIYF.

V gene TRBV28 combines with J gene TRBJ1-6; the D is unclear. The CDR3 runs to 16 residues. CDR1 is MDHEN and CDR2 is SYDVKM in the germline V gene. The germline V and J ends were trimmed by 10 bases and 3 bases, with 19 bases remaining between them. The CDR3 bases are TGTGCCACACTAGAAAAGGCGGGCCACTATAATTCACCCCTCCACTTT. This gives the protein CATLEKAGHYNSPLHF.

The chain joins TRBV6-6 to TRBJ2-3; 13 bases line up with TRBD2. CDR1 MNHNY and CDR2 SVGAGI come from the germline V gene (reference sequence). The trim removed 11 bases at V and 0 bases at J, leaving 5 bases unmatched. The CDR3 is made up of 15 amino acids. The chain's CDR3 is CAGGTSGASTDTQYF. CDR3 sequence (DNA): TGTGCCGGGGGGACTAGCGGGGCTAGCACAGATACGCAGTATTTT.

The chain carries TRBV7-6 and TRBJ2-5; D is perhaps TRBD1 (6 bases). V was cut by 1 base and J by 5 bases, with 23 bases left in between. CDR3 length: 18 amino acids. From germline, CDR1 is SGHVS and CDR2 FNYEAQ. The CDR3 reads CASSLVGGWQGLRETQYF. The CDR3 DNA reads TGTGCCAGCAGCTTAGTTGGAGGTTGGCAGGGGCTCAGGGAGACCCAGTACTTC.

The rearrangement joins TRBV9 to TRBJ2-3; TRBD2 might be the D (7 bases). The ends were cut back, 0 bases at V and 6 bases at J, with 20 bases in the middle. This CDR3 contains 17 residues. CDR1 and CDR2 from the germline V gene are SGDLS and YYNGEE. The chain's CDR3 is CASSVDPMGGAVDTQYF. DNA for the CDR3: TGTGCCAGCAGCGTAGACCCCATGGGGGGGGCGGTGGATACGCAGTATTTT.

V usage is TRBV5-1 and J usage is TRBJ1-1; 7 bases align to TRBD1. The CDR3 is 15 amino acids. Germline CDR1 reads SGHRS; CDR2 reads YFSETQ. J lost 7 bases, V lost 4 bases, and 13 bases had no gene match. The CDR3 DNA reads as TGCGCCAGCAGCCGGGACAGCGGGAGGGGTAGTGAAGCTTTCTTT. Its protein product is CASSRDSGRGSEAFF.

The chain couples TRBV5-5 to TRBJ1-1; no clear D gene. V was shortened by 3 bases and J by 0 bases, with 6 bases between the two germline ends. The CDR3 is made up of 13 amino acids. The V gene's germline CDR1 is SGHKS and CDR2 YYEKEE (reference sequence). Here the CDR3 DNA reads TGTGCCAGCAGCTGGGCCCTGAACACTGAAGCTTTCTTT. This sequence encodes CASSWALNTEAFF.